The 28 T cell receptor beta chains listed next were all sequenced from one sample in a study of blood T cells in healthy people across ages. For the second PCR, which ran for 7 to 11 cycles, a sample-barcoded 5' primer and a J-beta primer mix were used. TCRdb re-called the 5' RACE reads with MiXCR, one entry per CDR3 protein. Found here are hundreds of thousands of distinct CDR3 sequences, 36% of them singletons; the top ten hold 10% to 15%. The specimen was blood. These receptors came from a young man in good health.

V is TRBV20-1 and J is TRBJ2-5; 8 nucleotides match TRBD1. The CDR3 covers 12 residues. Per the germline V gene, CDR1 is DFQATT and CDR2 is SNEGSKA (reference sequence). J lost 4 bases, V lost 5 bases, and 3 bases had no gene match. This chain's CDR3 is CSAPDRGETQYF. The CDR3 nucleotides read TGCAGTGCTCCCGACAGGGGAGAGACCCAGTACTTC.

A word on this clonotype: A much larger clone is a single base away; this may be a read error. The chain combines TRBV20-1 with TRBJ2-7; 8 nucleotides match TRBD1. The ends lost 6 bases at V and 4 bases at J; junction bases unmatched: 11. This CDR3 spans 14 amino acids. Germline V lookup: CDR1 DFQATT, CDR2 SNEGSKA (reference sequence). The CDR3 sequence: CSATRSGGMYEQYF. DNA for the CDR3: TGCAGTGCCACACGGTCAGGGGGCATGTACGAGCAGTACTTC.

This clonotype has more than one count but fewer than ten. The genes are TRBV15 and TRBJ1-1; TRBD1 agrees at 8 bases. The CDR3 covers 16 residues. V dropped 2 bases and J dropped 1; count of bases not matched to a gene: 6. CDR1 and CDR2 from the germline V gene are LNHNV and YYDKDF (reference sequence). DNA of the CDR3: TGTGCCACCAGCAGATTTGACAGGGGCCCGAACACTGAAGCTTTCTTT. Translated, it gives CATSRFDRGPNTEAFF.

This clonotype was counted a few times. This chain connects TRBV29-1 to TRBJ1-4, with a weak D call TRBD1 (5 bases). Trimming shortened V by 2 bases and J by 10 bases, and 17 bases separated the two germline ends. Germline V gene data show CDR1 as SQVTM and CDR2 as ANQGSEA. This CDR3 spans 14 amino acids. This CDR3 reads CSVEQGQGAGKLFF. Written as DNA, the CDR3 is TGCAGCGTTGAACAGGGCCAAGGTGCGGGAAAACTGTTTTTT.

This clonotype was seen at least ten times. The chain links TRBV7-8 to TRBJ2-3, with D possibly matching TRBD2 (6 bases). This CDR3 is built from 15 residues. Per germline, CDR1 SGHVS and CDR2 FQNEAQ. Trimming took 0 bases from V and 5 from J, leaving 12 bases between them. In DNA, the CDR3 is TGTGCCAGCAGCTTAGCCGCCGCCGGGGGAGATACGCAGTATTTT. The encoded protein is CASSLAAAGGDTQYF.

The V and J genes are TRBV7-9 and TRBJ2-4; 7 nucleotides align to TRBD2. The germline CDR1 and CDR2 sequences are SEHNR and FQNEAQ (reference sequence). The CDR3 contains 13 residues. V gave up 4 bases and J gave up 5 bases; unmatched junction bases: 2. Here the CDR3 DNA reads TGTGCCAGCAGCTGGAGCGGGGAAAACATTCAGTACTTC. It is translated as CASSWSGENIQYF.

V is TRBV15 and J is TRBJ1-2; maybe TRBD1 (5 bases). Per germline, CDR1 LNHNV and CDR2 YYDKDF (reference sequence). CDR3 size: 13 residues. Trimming shortened V by 3 bases and J by 8 bases, and 13 bases separated the two germline ends. CDR3 sequence reads: CATSRVRGYGYTF. The DNA of the CDR3 is TGTGCCACCAGCAGGGTGCGGGGGTACGGCTACACCTTC. The full variable domain, rest sourced from reference TRBV15 and TRBJ1-2, is DAMVIQNPRYQVTQFGKPVTLSCSQTLNHNVMYWYQQKSSQAPKLLFHYYDKDFNNEADTPDNFQSRRPNTSFCFLDIRSPGLGDTAMYLCATSRVRGYGYTFGSGTRLTVV.

The chain joins TRBV3-1 to TRBJ1-4, with 7 bases that match TRBD1. The CDR3 has 17 residues. Trimming cost V 6 bases and J 6 bases; bases outside gene matches: 16. CDR1 is LGHDT, CDR2 YNNKEL, per germline (reference sequence). This chain's CDR3 is CASSPIRPPGQHEKLFF. The CDR3 DNA reads as TGTGCCAGCAGTCCTATTAGACCTCCGGGACAGCATGAAAAACTGTTTTTT.

The chain joins TRBV4-3 to TRBJ2-5, with a tentative D call TRBD2 (6 bases). TRBJ2-7 explains the end of the DNA better; the J call may be wrong. The CDR3 length is 16 residues. The germline V gene has CDR1 LGHNA and CDR2 YSLEER. DNA of the CDR3: TGCGCCAGCAGCCAAGGGGACTCCCCCTCAACGGGCGAGCAGTACTTC. It specifies CASSQGDSPSTGEQYF.

This clonotype was seen more than once but under ten times. The rearrangement uses TRBV11-2 and TRBJ2-1; D might be TRBD1 (5 bases). Trimming shortened V by 1 base and J by 0 bases, and 10 bases separated the two germline ends. Per germline, CDR1 SGHAT and CDR2 FQNNGV. The CDR3 is made up of 16 amino acids. The CDR3 DNA is TGTGCCAGCAGCTTAGGCGCAGGGCTCTCCTACAATGAGCAGTTCTTC. Translating gives CASSLGAGLSYNEQFF.

Concerning this clonotype: A much larger clone differs from this one at a single base, so this may be a read error. This chain joins TRBV12-3 or TRBV12-4 and TRBJ2-5; D may be TRBD2 (6 bases). The V end lost 10 bases, the J end lost 11 bases, and 29 bases lay between the germline ends. The CDR3 spans 15 residues. Here the CDR3 reads CANRSPSGLLDQQYF. DNA of the CDR3: TGTGCCAACAGATCACCCTCGGGACTCCTAGACCAGCAGTACTTC.

This clonotype came up a few times. V is TRBV6-5 and J is TRBJ2-7; D is possibly TRBD1 (6 bases). Germline assignment: CDR1 MNHEY and CDR2 SVGAGI. The CDR3 covers 14 residues. V was pared by 3 bases and J by 2 bases, with 11 bases between. CDR3: CASSYTGGTYEQYF. The CDR3 bases are TGTGCCAGCAGTTATACTGGGGGCACCTACGAGCAGTACTTC.

This chain uses TRBV12-3 or TRBV12-4 with TRBJ1-6; D is perhaps TRBD1 (5 bases). The CDR3 loop spans 15 amino acids. V was trimmed by 6 bases and J by 8 bases, leaving 17 bases between them. CDR3 sequence (DNA): TGTGCCAGCAGGACGACAACGGGACCTTATTCACCCCTCCACTTT. Its translation: CASRTTTGPYSPLHF.

A single count supports this clonotype. The junction departs from the called germline gene at one end, perhaps through a read error. CDR3 nucleotide sequence: TGTGCCAACAGTGAAGGGGGACAGGGGAAAAACATTCAGTACTTT. Its translation is CANSEGGQGKNIQYF. The chain carries TRBV2 and TRBJ2-4, with 10 bases aligning to TRBD1. The CDR3 covers 15 residues. Germline V gene data show CDR1 as SNHLY and CDR2 as FYNNEI.

The chain carries TRBV6-6 and TRBJ1-5, with no clear D. The V end lost 0 bases, the J end lost 0 bases, and 6 bases lay between the germline ends. Germline loops: CDR1 MNHNY, CDR2 SVGAGI (reference sequence). The CDR3 runs 15 residues. The CDR3 protein is CASSYSEYSNQPQHF. The CDR3 nucleotides are TGTGCCAGCAGTTACTCAGAATATAGCAATCAGCCCCAGCATTTT.

Points on this clonotype: A much more abundant neighbour one base away suggests this may be a read error. The rearrangement joins TRBV20-1 to TRBJ2-1; D is unresolved. Germline V gives CDR1 DFQATT, CDR2 SNEGSKA (reference sequence). Trimming shortened V by 3 bases and J by 5 bases, and 14 bases separated the two germline ends. This CDR3 is 14 amino acids long. CDR3 in amino acids: CSARGREPHNEQFF. CDR3 bases: TGCAGTGCTAGGGGTCGTGAACCCCACAATGAGCAGTTCTTC.

This chain uses TRBV19 with TRBJ2-1; 9 bases agree with TRBD1. Per the germline V gene, CDR1 is LNHDA and CDR2 is SQIVND (reference sequence). After removal of 8 bases from V and 4 bases from J, the junction contained 6 bases not matched to a gene. There are 14 residues in the CDR3. CDR3 DNA: TGTGCCAGTCGAGACAGGGGGAAGTACAATGAGCAGTTCTTC. Protein sequence: CASRDRGKYNEQFF.

This clonotype was seen only a few times. This chain joins TRBV12-3 or TRBV12-4 and TRBJ1-2; possible D gene TRBD1, 5 bases. This CDR3 contains 14 residues. Trimming pared 5 bases from V and 5 bases from J, leaving 15 bases between. The chain's CDR3 is CASSALGVGYGYTF. CDR3 nucleotide sequence: TGTGCCAGCAGTGCCTTGGGGGTAGGTTATGGCTACACCTTC.

Only one count was recorded for this clonotype. V is TRBV20-1 and J is TRBJ1-2, with a possible D match to TRBD1 (6 bases). The CDR3 consists of 12 residues. V was trimmed by 1 base and J by 7 bases, leaving 10 bases between them. Germline values: CDR1 DFQATT, CDR2 SNEGSKA (reference sequence). CDR3 residues: CSARAGAGGYTF. Written as DNA, the CDR3 is TGCAGTGCTAGAGCAGGGGCTGGTGGCTACACCTTC.

Remarks on this clonotype: The junction shows a germline mismatch at one end, possibly a read error. The rearrangement joins TRBV27 to TRBJ1-1; TRBD1 might be the D (6 bases). The CDR3 loop spans 16 amino acids. Per germline, CDR1 MNHEY and CDR2 SMNVEV (reference sequence). The CDR3 sequence: CTSSFRAGVINTEAFF. The CDR3 nucleotides are TGTACCAGCAGTTTCAGGGCAGGGGTAATTAACACTGAAGCTTTCTTT.

In this sample, this clonotype turned up a few times. V usage is TRBV2 and J usage is TRBJ2-1; D may correspond to TRBD1 or TRBD2 (6 bases each). V lost 3 bases and J 2 bases, leaving 11 bases between the germline ends. The germline CDR1 and CDR2 sequences are SNHLY and FYNNEI. The length of the CDR3 is 15 residues. The CDR3 coding sequence is TGTGCCAGCAGTGAGAGGGGGGCCACCTACAATGAGCAGTTCTTC. Its translation is CASSERGATYNEQFF. Based on the CDR3 plus reference TRBV2 and TRBJ2-1, the full variable domain is EPEVTQTPSHQVTQMGQEVILRCVPISNHLYFYWYRQILGQKVEFLVSFYNNEISEKSEIFDDQFSVERPDGSNFTLKIRSTKLEDSAMYFCASSERGATYNEQFFGPGTRLTVL.

This clonotype was observed once. DNA of the CDR3: TGTGCCAGCAGTTTGGGGGTTTCGAATGGTAATTCACCCCTCCACTTT. This codes for CASSLGVSNGNSPLHF. V and J are TRBV12-3 or TRBV12-4 and TRBJ1-6; possibly TRBD1 for D (5 bases). The CDR3 extends over 16 amino acids. V lost 3 bases to trimming and J lost 6 bases, with 15 bases between them.

The chain combines TRBV5-1 with TRBJ1-4, with D perhaps TRBD1 (5 bases). V dropped 1 base and J dropped 5 bases, with 9 bases sitting between them. Germline V gene sequence: CDR1 SGHRS, CDR2 YFSETQ. The CDR3 length is 14 residues. The DNA for the CDR3 is TGCGCCAGCAGCTTGTCCAGGGAGAATGAAAAACTGTTTTTT. Its translation is CASSLSRENEKLFF.

V usage is TRBV12-3 or TRBV12-4 and J usage is TRBJ2-2, with D possibly TRBD1 on 5 matching bases. This CDR3 is 13 amino acids long. V lost 7 bases and J 1 base, leaving 7 bases between the germline ends. The CDR3 bases are TGTGCCAGCATGGGGCGGAACACCGGGGAGCTGTTTTTT. Amino acid sequence: CASMGRNTGELFF.

The sample holds a few counts of this clonotype. This rearrangement joins TRBV2 to TRBJ2-6; D is undetermined. V lost 6 bases, J lost 0 bases, and 9 bases lay in between. The CDR3 sequence is 15 residues long. Germline V gene data show CDR1 as SNHLY and CDR2 as FYNNEI. The CDR3 nucleotides are TGTGCCAGCAGCGTTTGGCCCTCTGGGGCCAACGTCCTGACTTTC. Protein product: CASSVWPSGANVLTF.

Note on this clonotype: A clone one base away is much larger, so this may be a read error. This chain links TRBV5-5 with TRBJ2-5; 7 bases match TRBD2. There are 17 residues in the CDR3. Germline V gene data show CDR1 as SGHKS and CDR2 as YYEKEE (reference sequence). Losses at the gene ends were 0 bases for V and 2 bases for J; bases not matched to a gene: 10. This CDR3 is CASSLVVAASGQETQYF. CDR3 DNA: TGTGCCAGCAGCTTGGTGGTCGCGGCTAGCGGTCAAGAGACCCAGTACTTC.

The chain carries TRBV5-1 and TRBJ1-1; D is ambiguous. Per germline, CDR1 SGHRS and CDR2 YFSETQ. V lost 4 bases and J lost 0, with 22 bases in between. The CDR3 runs 18 residues. As DNA, the CDR3 is TGCGCCAGCAGCCAAACACCCCTCAGGAACGGGATGAACACTGAAGCTTTCTTT. Translated, it gives CASSQTPLRNGMNTEAFF.

The chain joins TRBV5-5 to TRBJ2-5; weak D call: TRBD2 (6 bases). TRBJ2-7 matches the DNA end more closely, so the J call is doubtful. Germline values: CDR1 SGHKS, CDR2 YYEKEE (reference sequence). This CDR3 region has 12 residues. The CDR3 DNA reads TGTGCCAGCAGCTGGGGCGGGGCCGAGCAGTACTTC. Translated, it gives CASSWGGAEQYF.